This TCR beta chain was sequenced in a study of T-cell reconstitution after alpha-beta-depleted transplantation in children. The study, taken as a whole, reports: At one year after transplant, newly produced T cells mostly accounted for T-cell counts and diversity. Recipient T cells and thymic progenitors that survived were the source of the high TCRbeta diversity seen at day 60 in some patients. Reported findings indicate that, about two months after transplant, alpha-beta T cells came from several hundred expanded clones, which were derived from non-depleted graft cells.

From germline, CDR1 is LGHNA and CDR2 YSLEER. The CDR3 has 18 amino acids. V was shortened by 0 bases and J by 3 bases, with 20 bases between the two germline ends. Concerning this clonotype: What it binds is not known.

Unique molecular identifiers were used in preparing the TCRbeta library. TCRdb analysed the PCR reads with MiXCR anew, one entry per CDR3 protein. The sample carries approximately 150,000 distinct CDR3 sequences, around 10% recorded once. The TCR originated in a female patient aged 2-9 years who had a stem cell transplant for congenital amegakaryocytic thrombocytopenia, so the T cells may come from the graft donor. V gene TRBV4-3 combines with J gene TRBJ2-5; D possibly corresponds to TRBD2 (6 bases). The material was PBMCs, mostly from graft donor cells, obtained 180 days after TCRalphabeta/CD19-depleted stem cell transplant. The CDR3 DNA sequence: TGCGCCAGCAGCCAAGATTGGGGTAGATTAAGGGAGGAAGAGACCCAGTACTTC. It encodes CASSQDWGRLREEETQYF.